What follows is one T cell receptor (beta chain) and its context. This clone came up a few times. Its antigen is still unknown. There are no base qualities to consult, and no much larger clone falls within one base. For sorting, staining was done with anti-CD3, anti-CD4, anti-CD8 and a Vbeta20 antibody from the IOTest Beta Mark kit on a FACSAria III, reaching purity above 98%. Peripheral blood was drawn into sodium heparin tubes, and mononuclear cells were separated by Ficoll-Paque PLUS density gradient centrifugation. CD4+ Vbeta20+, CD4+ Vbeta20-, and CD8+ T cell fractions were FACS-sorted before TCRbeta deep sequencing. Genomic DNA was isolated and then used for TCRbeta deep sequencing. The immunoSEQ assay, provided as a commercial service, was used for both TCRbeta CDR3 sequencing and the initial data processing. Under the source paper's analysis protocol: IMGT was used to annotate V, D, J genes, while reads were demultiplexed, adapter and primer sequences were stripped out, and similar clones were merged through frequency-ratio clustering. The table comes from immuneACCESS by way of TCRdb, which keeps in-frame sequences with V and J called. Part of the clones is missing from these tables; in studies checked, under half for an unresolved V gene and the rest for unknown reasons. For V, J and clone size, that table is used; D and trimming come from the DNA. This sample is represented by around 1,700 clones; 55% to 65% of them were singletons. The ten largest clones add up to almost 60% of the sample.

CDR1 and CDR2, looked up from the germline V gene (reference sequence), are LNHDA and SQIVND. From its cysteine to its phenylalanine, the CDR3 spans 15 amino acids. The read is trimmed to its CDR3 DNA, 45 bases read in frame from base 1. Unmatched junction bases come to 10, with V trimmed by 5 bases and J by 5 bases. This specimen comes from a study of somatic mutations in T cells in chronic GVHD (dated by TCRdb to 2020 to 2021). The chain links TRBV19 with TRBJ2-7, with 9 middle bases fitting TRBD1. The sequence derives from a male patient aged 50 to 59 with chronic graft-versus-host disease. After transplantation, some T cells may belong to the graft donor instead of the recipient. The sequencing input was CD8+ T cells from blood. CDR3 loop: CASSLRDRANHEQYF. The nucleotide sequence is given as TGTGCCAGTAGTTTAAGGGACAGGGCTAACCACGAGCAGTACTTC.